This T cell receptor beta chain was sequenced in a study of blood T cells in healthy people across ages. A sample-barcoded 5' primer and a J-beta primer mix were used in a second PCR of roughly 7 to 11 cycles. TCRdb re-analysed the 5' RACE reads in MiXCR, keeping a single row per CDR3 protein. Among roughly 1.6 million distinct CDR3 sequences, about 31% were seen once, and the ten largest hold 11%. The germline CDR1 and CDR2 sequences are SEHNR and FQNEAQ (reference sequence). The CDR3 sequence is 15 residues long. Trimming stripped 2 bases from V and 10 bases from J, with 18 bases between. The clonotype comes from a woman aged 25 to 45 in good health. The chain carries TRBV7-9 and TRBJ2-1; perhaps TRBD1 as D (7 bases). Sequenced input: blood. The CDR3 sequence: CASSLRQGGSDEQFF. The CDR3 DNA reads TGTGCCAGCAGCTTAAGGCAGGGGGGCTCAGACGAGCAGTTCTTC. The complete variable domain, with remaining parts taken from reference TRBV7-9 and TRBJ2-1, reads DTGVSQNPRHKITKRGQNVTFRCDPISEHNRLYWYRQTLGQGPEFLTYFQNEAQLEKSRLLSDRFSAERPKGSFSTLEIQRTEQGDSAMYLCASSLRQGGSDEQFFGPGTRLTVL.